This T cell receptor beta chain stems from a study of PD-1 blockade in classical Hodgkin lymphoma. Findings and limits, study-wide: Whereas CD4+ TCR diversity had risen significantly by C4D1, CD8+ TCR diversity had not. Why the repertoires differ is still unclear, perhaps disease activity or prior therapy.

Turning to this clone: Its matching antigen is unknown.

In every patient, relapse followed autologous stem cell transplantation, while exposure to brentuximab vedotin differed. Germline V gene sequence: CDR1 PRHDT, CDR2 FYEKMQ (reference sequence). The germline V and J ends were trimmed by 0 bases and 1 base, with 8 bases remaining between them. There are 15 residues in the CDR3. Sequenced by immunoSEQ multiplex PCR; TCRdb stores in-frame clones only, minus some. The data contain about 13,000 clones, 75% to 95% of them singletons. The V and J genes are TRBV13 and TRBJ2-3; D is perhaps TRBD2 (5 bases). The sequencing used peripheral blood mononuclear cells (PBMCs), collected at baseline. This clonotype was sampled from a human donor with classical Hodgkin lymphoma. The CDR3 DNA reads as TGTGCCAGCAGCTTAGGTCAGGAGGGCACAGATACGCAGTATTTT. Protein: CASSLGQEGTDTQYF. Drawing the rest from reference TRBV13 and TRBJ2-3, the complete variable domain is AAGVIQSPRHLIKEKRETATLKCYPIPRHDTVYWYQQGPGQDPQFLISFYEKMQSDKGSIPDRFSAQQFSDYHSELNMSSLELGDSALYFCASSLGQEGTDTQYFGPGTRLTVL.